The T cell receptor (beta chain) under discussion was sequenced for a study of blood T cell repertoires in COVID-19. Background on the study: Some COVID-19 samples were acute and others convalescent; all came from the United States, Italy and Spain. PBMCs, B-cell-depleted T cells, or T cells provided the cDNA or gDNA that made up the material.

The germline gives CDR1 SNHLY, CDR2 FYNNEI. The CDR3 covers 13 residues. Deletions cut 5 bases from V and 5 bases from J, with 12 bases between. Per the authors' pipeline: Reference gene primer amplification in the assay estimated nucleated cell counts. Method: immunoSEQ multiplex PCR; TCRdb's copy keeps in-frame clones and lacks some. The V and J calls and clone size come from that table; D and trimming were worked out from the DNA. Among hundreds of thousands of clones listed, around 81% were seen once. In Seattle, patients joined the study during active infection and were tracked longitudinally. Sequenced material: peripheral blood. This rearrangement joins TRBV2 to TRBJ1-1; D not resolved. This receptor was obtained from a woman over 75 with COVID-19, enrolled during active disease. This CDR3 reads CASSLSGWTEAFF. The CDR3, as DNA: TGTGCCAGCAGTCTTTCGGGTTGGACTGAAGCTTTCTTT.